Shown below are 29 T cell receptor beta chains from a single sample sequenced in a study of a mutant IDH1 vaccine in newly diagnosed glioma. Time point specified: week 47, end of study. Every single dose of the vaccine, 300 ug of mutant IDH1 20-mer peptide, came with topical imiquimod. No antigen has been assigned to these receptors. Measured with immunoSEQ multiplex PCR; TCRdb has only the in-frame clones, and not every one. The table shows approximately 30,000 clones, with over 75% occurring only once. This material consisted of PBMCs, taken from a glioma patient whose treatment included an IDH1 peptide vaccine. The receptors here all came from a woman aged 40-49 years with glioma.

V usage is TRBV11-2 and J usage is TRBJ2-5, with D possibly being TRBD2 (6 bases). The V and J ends lost 0 bases and 3 bases respectively, with 14 bases between them. Germline V gene sequence: CDR1 SGHAT, CDR2 FQNNGV. The CDR3 has 16 amino acids. CDR3 DNA: TGTGCCAGCAGCTTAGAGGGAGGACTGGCGAAAGAGACCCAGTACTTC. Protein product: CASSLEGGLAKETQYF.

J is TRBJ2-7 and V is TRBV27; TRBD1 might be the D (6 bases). The V end was cut by 5 bases, the J end by 2 bases, with 16 bases between. The CDR3 is 15 amino acids. Germline V gene data show CDR1 as MNHEY and CDR2 as SMNVEV (reference sequence). In nucleotides, the CDR3 is TGTGCCAGCAGTCACACAGGGCCGTTTACCTACGAGCAGTACTTC. It codes for CASSHTGPFTYEQYF.

The chain's CDR3 is CASSRGQGTEKLFF. CDR3 DNA: TGCGCCAGCAGCAGGGGACAGGGGACTGAAAAACTGTTTTTT. This chain links TRBV5-1 with TRBJ1-4; TRBD1 matches 10 bases. Per the germline V gene, CDR1 is SGHRS and CDR2 is YFSETQ. J was trimmed by 7 bases and V by 4 bases; bases with no gene match: 4. CDR3 length: 14 amino acids.

The chain is built from TRBV4-1 and TRBJ2-7; maybe TRBD1 (6 bases). The V and J ends lost 1 base and 6 bases respectively, with 19 bases between them. Germline CDR1 MGHRA, CDR2 YSYEKL. The CDR3 covers 16 residues. The DNA for the CDR3 is TGCGCCAGCAGCCAAGTTCCGAGATCCAGGGGTGGCGAGCAGTACTTC. Translation gives CASSQVPRSRGGEQYF.

This chain links TRBV5-1 with TRBJ1-4, with TRBD1 matching over 8 bases. The CDR3 loop spans 14 amino acids. J lost 6 bases, V lost 3 bases, and 4 bases had no gene match. Per germline, CDR1 SGHRS and CDR2 YFSETQ. CDR3 sequence: CASSWEQGDEKLFF. CDR3 in DNA: TGCGCCAGCAGCTGGGAACAGGGGGATGAAAAACTGTTTTTT. Combining the CDR3 with reference TRBV5-1 and TRBJ1-4 gives the whole variable domain KAGVTQTPRYLIKTRGQQVTLSCSPISGHRSVSWYQQTPGQGLQFLFEYFSETQRNKGNFPGRFSGRQFSNSRSEMNVSTLELGDSALYLCASSWEQGDEKLFFGSGTQLSVL.

The chain recombines TRBV13 with TRBJ2-3, with a possible D match to TRBD2 (6 bases). Trimming took off 2 bases at V and 0 bases at J, with 21 bases between the two ends. This CDR3 spans 19 amino acids. From germline, CDR1 is PRHDT and CDR2 FYEKMQ (reference sequence). The CDR3 DNA sequence: TGTGCCAGCAGCTTATTCCGGAGACTAGTTGGGGGTAGCACAGATACGCAGTATTTT. This codes for CASSLFRRLVGGSTDTQYF.

J is TRBJ1-2 and V is TRBV7-9, with a weak D call TRBD1 (6 bases). The germline CDR1 and CDR2 sequences are SEHNR and FQNEAQ (reference sequence). This CDR3 is built from 16 residues. Trimming pared 3 bases from V and 4 bases from J, leaving 18 bases between. The CDR3 region is CASSFMTGILTYGYTF. The CDR3 coding sequence is TGTGCCAGCAGCTTTATGACAGGAATTCTTACCTATGGCTACACCTTC.

The chain employs TRBV9 and TRBJ2-7, with 9 positions matching TRBD1. The CDR3 runs to 14 residues. Germline assignment: CDR1 SGDLS and CDR2 YYNGEE. V trimming: 3 bases; J trimming: 3 bases; junction bases outside the gene matches: 4. CDR3 nucleotides: TGTGCCAGCAGCGGGGGACAGGGATTCTACGAGCAGTACTTC. Encoded protein: CASSGGQGFYEQYF.

The chain links TRBV10-3 to TRBJ1-2, with 7 nucleotides matching TRBD1. CDR3 length: 14 amino acids. CDR1 is ENHRY, CDR2 SYGVKD, per germline. Trimming took 3 bases from V and 2 from J; bases not matched to a gene: 3. DNA of the CDR3: TGTGCCATCAGTGACCGGGACAGAAACTATGGCTACACCTTC. This encodes CAISDRDRNYGYTF.

The chain recombines TRBV7-8 with TRBJ1-1; the D gene is possibly TRBD1 (5 bases). The V and J ends lost 2 bases and 0 bases respectively, with 7 bases between them. This CDR3 comprises 14 residues. Germline V gene lookup returns CDR1 SGHVS and CDR2 FQNEAQ. The CDR3 sequence: CASSLRGVNTEAFF. CDR3 DNA: TGTGCCAGCAGCTTAAGAGGGGTGAACACTGAAGCTTTCTTT.

The chain is built from TRBV18 and TRBJ1-1; D gene uncertain. The CDR3 totals 13 residues. Trimming cost V 3 bases and J 0 bases, with 5 bases left between them. Germline assignment: CDR1 KGHSH and CDR2 LQKENI. DNA for the CDR3: TGTGCCAGCTCACCTTCCATGAACACTGAAGCTTTCTTT. Protein product: CASSPSMNTEAFF.

J is TRBJ2-1 and V is TRBV5-1; 9 bases align to TRBD2. The CDR3 runs to 15 residues. The V and J ends lost 2 bases and 2 bases, in that order; junction bases with no gene match: 2. Germline CDR1 and CDR2: SGHRS and YFSETQ. The CDR3 sequence: CASSFLAGAYNEQFF. In nucleotides, the CDR3 is TGCGCCAGCAGCTTCTTAGCGGGAGCCTACAATGAGCAGTTCTTC.

V usage is TRBV18 and J usage is TRBJ1-1, with D uncertain. Germline CDR1 reads KGHSH; CDR2 reads LQKENI. Between the trimmed V and J ends, which lost 1 base and 1 base, there was a span of 10 bases. The CDR3 has 15 amino acids. DNA for the CDR3: TGTGCCAGCTCACCACGCGGGAGGTCGAACACTGAAGCTTTCTTT. Translation gives CASSPRGRSNTEAFF.

This rearrangement joins TRBV6-4 to TRBJ2-5, with 9 bases that match TRBD1. The CDR3 has 16 amino acids. The germline V gene has CDR1 MRHNA and CDR2 SNTAGT. J was trimmed by 5 bases and V by 2 bases; bases with no gene match: 9. CDR3 nucleotide sequence: TGTGCCAGCAGTGACCCGGGACAGGGATGTATGGAGACCCAGTACTTC. The encoded protein is CASSDPGQGCMETQYF.

The gene calls are TRBV29-1 and TRBJ1-1, with 10 positions matching TRBD1. CDR3 size: 16 residues. The germline V gene has CDR1 SQVTM and CDR2 ANQGSEA. V shed 6 bases, J shed 4 bases, and the junction held 14 bases outside the gene matches. This CDR3 is CSVTGTGAPRATEAFF. The CDR3 DNA reads as TGCAGCGTAACCGGGACAGGGGCCCCCCGTGCCACTGAAGCTTTCTTT.

The V and J genes are TRBV5-1 and TRBJ2-5; TRBD1 might be the D (6 bases). The germline gives CDR1 SGHRS, CDR2 YFSETQ. CDR3 length equals 15 residues. The V gene lost 2 bases and the J gene lost 4 bases, with 15 bases spanning the gap. The DNA of the CDR3 is TGCGCCAGCAGCTTTACCCCAGGGGTTGGAGAGACCCAGTACTTC. It yields the protein CASSFTPGVGETQYF.

V usage is TRBV28 and J usage is TRBJ1-1; D is undetermined. Germline assignment: CDR1 MDHEN and CDR2 SYDVKM. Between the trimmed V and J ends, which lost 2 bases and 3 bases, there was a span of 4 bases. The CDR3 length is 12 residues. CDR3 amino acids: CASSLRDTEAFF. The CDR3 nucleotides read TGTGCCAGCAGTTTAAGGGACACTGAAGCTTTCTTT.

The chain is built from TRBV5-1 and TRBJ2-7; D might be TRBD1 (7 bases). CDR3 length: 14 residues. Germline CDR1 SGHRS, CDR2 YFSETQ. Deletions cut 4 bases from V and 9 bases from J, with 20 bases between. The CDR3 region is CASSETGTLSAQYF. CDR3 nucleotides: TGCGCCAGCAGCGAGACAGGGACTTTGTCGGCGCAGTACTTC.

V and J are TRBV19 and TRBJ1-1; D is perhaps TRBD1 (5 bases). V dropped 5 bases and J dropped 0 bases, with 10 bases sitting between them. Germline V gene sequence: CDR1 LNHDA, CDR2 SQIVND (reference sequence). This CDR3 is 14 amino acids long. The CDR3 reads CASSFLGVNTEAFF. The DNA of the CDR3 is TGTGCCAGTAGTTTTTTAGGGGTGAACACTGAAGCTTTCTTT.

The chain joins TRBV18 to TRBJ1-3; D gene unclear. CDR3 length: 15 residues. V was pared by 6 bases and J by 3 bases, with 15 bases between. Germline CDR1 KGHSH, CDR2 LQKENI. CDR3 sequence: CASSPRTLGGNTIYF. The CDR3 nucleotides are TGTGCCAGCTCCCCTCGCACGTTAGGTGGAAACACCATATATTTT.

The chain links TRBV5-5 to TRBJ2-3; D gene unclear. Trimming pared 2 bases from V and 2 bases from J, leaving 6 bases between. The germline V gene has CDR1 SGHKS and CDR2 YYEKEE (reference sequence). The CDR3 loop spans 13 amino acids. The CDR3 loop is CASSLQTTDTQYF. Here the CDR3 DNA reads TGTGCCAGCAGCTTACAGACCACAGATACGCAGTATTTT.

This chain uses TRBV6-6 with TRBJ2-7, with 10 positions matching TRBD2. This CDR3 has 16 residues. V dropped 2 bases and J dropped 1; count of bases not matched to a gene: 5. Germline loops: CDR1 MNHNY, CDR2 SVGAGI (reference sequence). This CDR3 reads CASSYESGRVSYEQYF. CDR3 nucleotide sequence: TGTGCCAGCAGTTACGAGAGCGGGAGGGTTTCCTACGAGCAGTACTTC.

The gene calls are TRBV5-4 and TRBJ1-6; 8 nucleotides match TRBD1. The CDR3 covers 14 residues. Germline CDR1 is SGHNT and CDR2 is YYREEE (reference sequence). With V trimmed by 0 bases and J by 7 bases, 0 bases remained unmatched. The CDR3 sequence is CASSLGTGNSPLHF. The CDR3 DNA sequence: TGTGCCAGCAGCTTGGGGACAGGGAATTCACCCCTCCACTTT.

V usage is TRBV9 and J usage is TRBJ2-7; 9 nucleotides line up with TRBD1. The CDR3 contains 15 residues. J was trimmed by 2 bases and V by 4 bases; bases with no gene match: 7. Germline loops: CDR1 SGDLS, CDR2 YYNGEE. This CDR3 is CASSPQGQGTYEQYF. The CDR3 DNA is TGTGCCAGCAGCCCCCAGGGACAGGGAACCTACGAGCAGTACTTC. The full variable domain, completed using reference TRBV9 and TRBJ2-7, is DSGVTQTPKHLITATGQRVTLRCSPRSGDLSVYWYQQSLDQGLQFLIQYYNGEERAKGNILERFSAQQFPDLHSELNLSSLELGDSALYFCASSPQGQGTYEQYFGPGTRLTVT.

This clone was counted between two and nine times. The rearrangement uses TRBV2 and TRBJ1-5; no firm D call. V was shortened by 11 bases and J by 5 bases, with 19 bases between the two germline ends. The CDR3 runs to 14 residues. CDR1 is SNHLY and CDR2 is FYNNEI in the germline V gene. DNA for the CDR3: TGTGCCTCGAGTGTCCGATTTTTGGATCAGCCCCAGCATTTT. This encodes CASSVRFLDQPQHF.

The rearrangement links TRBV5-6 to TRBJ1-2; TRBD1 matches at 8 bases. Germline values: CDR1 SGHDT, CDR2 YYEEEE. There are 17 residues in the CDR3. The trim removed 4 bases at V and 3 bases at J, leaving 14 bases unmatched. The DNA of the CDR3 is TGTGCCAGCAGCCCTACCAAGAACAGGGGGGTCGACTATGGCTACACCTTC. This encodes CASSPTKNRGVDYGYTF.

This sequence joins TRBV6-1 and TRBJ1-5, with a weak D call TRBD1 (5 bases). This CDR3 comprises 16 residues. The germline V gene encodes CDR1 MNHNS and CDR2 SASEGT. V was cut by 2 bases and J by 4 bases, with 15 bases left in between. The CDR3 DNA is TGTGCCAGCAGTGAACATCCAGGGAGCGGGAATCAGCCCCAGCATTTT. Protein: CASSEHPGSGNQPQHF.

The J gene is TRBJ1-1, the V gene TRBV20-1; D not certain. The V and J ends lost 3 bases and 6 bases respectively, with 8 bases between them. Per germline, CDR1 DFQATT and CDR2 SNEGSKA (reference sequence). This CDR3 spans 11 amino acids. The CDR3: CSASNRAEAFF. The CDR3 DNA reads TGCAGTGCTAGTAACAGAGCTGAAGCTTTCTTT.

The V call is TRBV7-9, the J call TRBJ1-1, with 8 bases identical to TRBD1. Trimming at V came to 5 bases and at J to 5 bases, leaving 4 bases not matched to a gene. Germline loops: CDR1 SEHNR, CDR2 FQNEAQ (reference sequence). The CDR3 totals 13 residues. CDR3: CASSTTGVTEAFF. The CDR3 DNA follows: TGTGCCAGCAGCACGACAGGGGTAACTGAAGCTTTCTTT.